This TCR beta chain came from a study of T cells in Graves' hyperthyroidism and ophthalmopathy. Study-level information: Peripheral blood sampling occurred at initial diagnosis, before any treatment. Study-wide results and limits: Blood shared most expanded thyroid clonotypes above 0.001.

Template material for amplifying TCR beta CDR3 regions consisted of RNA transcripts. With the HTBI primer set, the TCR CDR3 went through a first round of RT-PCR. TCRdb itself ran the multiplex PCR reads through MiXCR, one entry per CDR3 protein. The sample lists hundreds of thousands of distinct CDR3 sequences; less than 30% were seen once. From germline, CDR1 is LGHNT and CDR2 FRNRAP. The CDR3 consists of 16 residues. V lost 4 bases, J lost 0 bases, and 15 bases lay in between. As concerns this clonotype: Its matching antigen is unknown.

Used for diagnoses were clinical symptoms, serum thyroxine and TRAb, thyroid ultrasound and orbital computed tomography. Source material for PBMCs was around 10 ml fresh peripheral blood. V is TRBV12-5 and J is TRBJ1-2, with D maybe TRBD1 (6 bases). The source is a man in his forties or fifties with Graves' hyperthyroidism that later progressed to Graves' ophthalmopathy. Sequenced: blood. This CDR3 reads CASGSWPGATNYGYTF. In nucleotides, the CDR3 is TGTGCTAGTGGTTCCTGGCCAGGGGCCACTAACTATGGCTACACCTTC.